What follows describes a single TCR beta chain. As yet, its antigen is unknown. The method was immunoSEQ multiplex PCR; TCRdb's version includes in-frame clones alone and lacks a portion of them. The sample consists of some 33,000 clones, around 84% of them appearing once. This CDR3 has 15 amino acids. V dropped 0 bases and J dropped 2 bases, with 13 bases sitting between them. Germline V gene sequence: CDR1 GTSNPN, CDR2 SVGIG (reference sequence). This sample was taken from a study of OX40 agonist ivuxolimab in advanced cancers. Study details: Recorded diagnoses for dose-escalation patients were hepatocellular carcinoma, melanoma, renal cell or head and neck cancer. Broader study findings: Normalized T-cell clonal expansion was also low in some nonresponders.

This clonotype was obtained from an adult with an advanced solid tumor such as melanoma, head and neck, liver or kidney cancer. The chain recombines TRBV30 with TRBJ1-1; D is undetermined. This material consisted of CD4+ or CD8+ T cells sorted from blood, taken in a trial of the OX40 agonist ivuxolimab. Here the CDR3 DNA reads TGTGCCTGGAGTGTTAGAGGGAGAGGCAACACTGAAGCTTTCTTT. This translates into CAWSVRGRGNTEAFF.